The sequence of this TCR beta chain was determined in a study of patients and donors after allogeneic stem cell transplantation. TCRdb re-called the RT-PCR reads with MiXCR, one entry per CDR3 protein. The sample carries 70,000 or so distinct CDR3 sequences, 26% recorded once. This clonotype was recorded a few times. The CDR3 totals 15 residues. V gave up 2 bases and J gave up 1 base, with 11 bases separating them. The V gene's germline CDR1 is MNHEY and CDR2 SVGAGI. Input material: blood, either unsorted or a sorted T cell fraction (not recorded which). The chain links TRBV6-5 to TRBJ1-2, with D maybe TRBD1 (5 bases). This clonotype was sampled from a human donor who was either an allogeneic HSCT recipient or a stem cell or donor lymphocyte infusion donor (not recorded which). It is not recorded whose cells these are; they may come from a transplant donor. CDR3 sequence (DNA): TGTGCCAGCAGTTACATCGGGGCTCTTAACTATGGCTACACCTTC. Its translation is CASSYIGALNYGYTF.